This T cell receptor beta chain originates from a study of identical twins (dated by TCRdb to about 2016). Concerning the study at large: The study deep-sequenced TCR alpha and beta repertoires from monozygotic twins, unrelated adults of various ages and cord blood to test whether fetal clonotypes persist. Replicate twin experiments were performed at different times using different library preparation protocols to rule out contamination. The research as a whole found: A weaker excess of twin sharing was found in beta out-of-frame sequences because the signal-to-noise ratio was lowered by fewer shared sequences. Out-of-frame TCR alpha sharing in monozygotic twins was systematically underestimated by recombination models, whereas sharing between unrelated individuals was in agreement with the recombination models. Out-of-frame TCR alpha sequences shared between twins showed an excess of low generation-probability sequences compared with coincidental sharing between unrelated individuals. Invariant T cells such as MAIT and iNKT could partly confound zero-insertion analyses, although diverse VJ usage argued against such confounding for most clonotypes. Abundant cord blood beta clonotypes carried fewer insertions; young adult naive repertoires showed a weaker similar trend, while memory repertoires showed none. Because the same donors could not be followed over many years, the conclusions depended on cross-sectional statistical analysis.

In the case of this clonotype: What this receptor recognizes is not known. Base qualities are not provided; no much larger clone lies one nucleotide away.

Receptor libraries were prepared by 5' RACE. Sequenced on an Illumina HiSeq 2000. Template switching added a universal primer binding site, and the final cDNA carried a unique molecular identifier that allowed TCR cDNA molecules to be counted accurately. First-strand cDNA for TCR alpha and beta chains was synthesized from specific primers in the conserved constant-segment region. To control for contamination, every cDNA library was double barcoded, receiving both a SMART-Mk sample barcode and Illumina barcodes. TruSeq adapter sequences, together with Illumina sample barcodes, were added in two successive PCR steps. Sequencing of the TCR alpha and beta cDNA libraries was done on the Illumina HiSeq platform using custom primers. The paper's processing steps were these. Raw reads were processed with MiGEC to extract unique molecular identifiers, and MiXCR was used to determine CDR3 positions. Recombination models were inferred per individual with the repgenHMM and IGoR tools using an EM algorithm. Shared clonotypes were analyzed with the tcR package in R, and sharing was normalized by the product of cloneset sizes. To study raw recombination free of thymic and clonal selection effects, out-of-frame nonproductive sequences were analyzed. The public reads were quality trimmed at Q25 with fastp and then assembled into clones with MiXCR by TCRdb, keeping productive beta chains. Rows with one shared CDR3 protein collapse into an entry with the most common genes and DNA. Here the V and J calls rest on TCRdb's processing, not on the authors' analysis. The sample yields 1.5 million to 2 million distinct CDR3 sequences; about 31% were counted once. Of the sample, around 0.25% is held by the ten largest clones.

All donors were healthy Caucasians. The sequenced sample was cord blood. The clonotype originates from a newborn girl in good health.

The CDR3 reads CASSGLVRTDTQYF. Here is the DNA: TGTGCCAGCAGTGGACTAGTGAGGACAGATACGCAGTATTTT. This chain is built from TRBV2 and TRBJ2-3; perhaps TRBD2 is the D gene, with 6 bases matching. There are 14 amino acids in the CDR3, from cysteine to phenylalanine inclusive. Just CDR3 DNA is preserved here, 42 bases in frame from base 1. CDR1 and CDR2 (SNHLY, FYNNEI) derive from the germline V gene. Deletion took 4 bases off V and 3 bases off J, with a span of 11 bases between the germline ends.